The TCR beta chain under discussion was sequenced for a study of cytomegalovirus exposure and HLA in healthy donors. Looking at the study overall: The approximately 120 validation repertoires, a later analysis reported, used the same platform as the 666 first-cohort repertoires.

Profiled with immunoSEQ multiplex PCR; TCRdb holds only in-frame clones, not every one. The top ten hold 3% to 3.5% of the sample, which has over 150,000 clones, roughly nine tenths seen once. Sequencing input: PBMCs. This clonotype originated in a young woman in good health and CMV-seropositive.

The CDR3: CASRKDRANTGELFF. The CDR3 nucleotides read TGTGCCAGCAGGAAGGACAGGGCTAACACCGGGGAGCTGTTTTTT. The rearrangement joins TRBV2 to TRBJ2-2; 8 bases are shared with TRBD1. Germline values: CDR1 SNHLY, CDR2 FYNNEI. The CDR3 is 15 amino acids. The V gene end was trimmed by 6 bases and the J gene end by 2 bases; junction bases not matched to a gene: 5.